The present entry profiles one T cell receptor beta chain with its context. Its antigen is as yet unknown. This record comes from a study of cytomegalovirus exposure and HLA in healthy donors. General observations from the study: Presence/absence analyses assumed roughly uniform sequencing depth across donors. DRB1 showed the most TCR associations and HLA-C the fewest in a later analysis, as rates varied by HLA locus. Relative to the 666-donor mean, N-insertions were reportedly fewer in an Asian-associated ancestry cluster in a later analysis.

60 Vbeta and 13 Jbeta primers were used in PCR. Profiled with immunoSEQ multiplex PCR; TCRdb holds only in-frame clones, not every one. This repertoire includes about 200,000 clones. CDR1 and CDR2 from the germline V gene are SGHNT and YYREEE (reference sequence). The CDR3 is 18 residues long. Trimming took 4 bases from V and 0 from J, leaving 17 bases between them. Sequenced: PBMCs. This TCR derives from a girl aged 2-10 years in good health and CMV-seropositive. The genes are TRBV5-4 and TRBJ2-6; maybe TRBD1 (6 bases). The CDR3 DNA is TGTGCCAGCAGCGGAACCGGGACAAGTTTCTCTGGGGCCAACGTCCTGACTTTC. Translated, it gives CASSGTGTSFSGANVLTF.